A single sample is the source of the 20 T cell receptor beta chains below, sequenced in a study of CD8 T cells in ankylosing spondylitis. In TCRdb, the 5' RACE reads were re-called with MiXCR into one record per CDR3 protein. The sample has about 340,000 distinct CDR3 sequences, 14% to 15% seen once. Sample: blood, either unsorted or a sorted T cell fraction (not recorded which). The receptors here all came from a male donor with ankylosing spondylitis or in good health (not recorded which).

This clonotype showed up just a few times. The chain joins TRBV6-5 to TRBJ2-1; 8 bases are a match to TRBD2. The CDR3 contains 15 residues. Germline CDR1 is MNHEY and CDR2 is SVGAGI. After removal of 4 bases from V and 8 bases from J, the junction contained 10 bases not matched to a gene. In DNA, the CDR3 is TGTGCCAGCAGTTTGACCAGCGGGGGCGTCGATGAGCAGTTCTTC. It yields the protein CASSLTSGGVDEQFF.

V is TRBV24-1 and J is TRBJ2-3, with 9 bases identical to TRBD2. Unmatched junction bases numbered 1, after V lost 3 bases and J lost 4 bases. From germline, CDR1 is KGHDR and CDR2 SFDVKD. The CDR3 totals 14 residues. The DNA of the CDR3 is TGTGCCACCAGTGATAGCGGGAGGTCAGATACGCAGTATTTT. Its protein product is CATSDSGRSDTQYF.

The chain links TRBV5-1 to TRBJ2-7; TRBD2 agrees at 8 bases. CDR3 length: 13 residues. Germline CDR1 SGHRS, CDR2 YFSETQ. The J segment lost 6 bases and the V segment lost 7 bases, leaving 9 bases of the junction unmatched. CDR3 sequence reads: CASSTGTSVEQYF. The CDR3 DNA sequence: TGCGCCAGCTCAACCGGGACTAGTGTCGAGCAGTACTTC.

The chain joins TRBV29-1 to TRBJ2-7; D possibly corresponds to TRBD1 (6 bases). Trimming cost V 4 bases and J 2 bases, with 9 bases left between them. Germline loops: CDR1 SQVTM, CDR2 ANQGSEA. The CDR3 consists of 12 residues. The CDR3 reads CSVGGQTYEQYF. Here the CDR3 DNA reads TGCAGCGTTGGAGGACAGACCTACGAGCAGTACTTC.

The chain has TRBV12-3 or TRBV12-4 and TRBJ2-2, with 9 bases that match TRBD2. The V and J ends lost 2 bases and 3 bases, in that order; junction bases with no gene match: 1. CDR3 size: 15 residues. The CDR3 reads CASSLTSGYTGELFF. As DNA, the CDR3 is TGTGCCAGCAGTTTAACTAGCGGGTACACCGGGGAGCTGTTTTTT.

The genes are TRBV28 and TRBJ1-2; 7 bases are shared with TRBD1. The CDR3 contains 14 residues. CDR1 is MDHEN, CDR2 SYDVKM, per germline. Trimming cost V 3 bases and J 0 bases; bases outside gene matches: 1. CDR3 DNA: TGTGCCAGCAGTTTTAGGGGGCCTAACTATGGCTACACCTTC. Translation: CASSFRGPNYGYTF.

This clonotype was observed many times. V gene TRBV7-9 combines with J gene TRBJ1-1, with no clear D. The CDR3 has 13 residues. Germline CDR1 SEHNR, CDR2 FQNEAQ (reference sequence). Trimming removed 3 bases at V and 1 base at J, with 6 bases between. The chain's CDR3 is CASSFGENTEAFF. The CDR3 nucleotides read TGTGCCAGCAGCTTTGGCGAGAACACTGAAGCTTTCTTT.

The chain couples TRBV27 to TRBJ2-5; D gene ambiguous. CDR3 length: 13 amino acids. Trimming cost V 6 bases and J 5 bases, with 13 bases left between them. Germline V gene lookup returns CDR1 MNHEY and CDR2 SMNVEV (reference sequence). Here the CDR3 reads CASSSTRVETQYF. CDR3 bases: TGTGCCAGCAGCTCTACCCGGGTGGAGACCCAGTACTTC.

This clonotype was observed a handful of times. At one end, the junction sequence differs from germline, possibly due to a read error. For the CDR3, the DNA is TGTGCCAGCAGCCAAGATACGGGAGTGAGCACAGATTCGCAGTATTTT. It translates to CASSQDTGVSTDSQYF. The genes are TRBV3-1 and TRBJ2-3; TRBD2 might be the D (6 bases). CDR3 length equals 16 residues. Germline V gives CDR1 LGHDT, CDR2 YNNKEL (reference sequence).

This clonotype has more than one count but fewer than ten. The chain combines TRBV30 with TRBJ1-6, with D uncertain. Per the germline V gene, CDR1 is GTSNPN and CDR2 is SVGIG (reference sequence). V lost 3 bases, J lost 7 bases, and 10 bases lay in between. The length of the CDR3 is 13 residues. Here the CDR3 DNA reads TGTGCCTGGAGCCTGACGGGAAATTCACCCCTCCACTTT. Amino acid sequence: CAWSLTGNSPLHF.

This clonotype was observed at least ten times. This chain uses TRBV5-1 with TRBJ1-2; D is unresolved. The CDR3 is 13 residues long. The V and J ends lost 0 bases and 7 bases respectively, with 10 bases between them. Germline assignment: CDR1 SGHRS and CDR2 YFSETQ. The CDR3 here is CASSLAARSGYTF. In nucleotides, the CDR3 is TGCGCCAGCAGCTTGGCGGCTAGGTCTGGCTACACCTTC.

The chain couples TRBV12-3 or TRBV12-4 to TRBJ2-1; 8 bases map to TRBD2. The V gene end was trimmed by 5 bases and the J gene end by 8 bases; junction bases not matched to a gene: 11. The CDR3 has 15 residues. The CDR3 spells CASSTGGARIDEQFF. In DNA, the CDR3 is TGTGCCAGCAGTACCGGGGGGGCCCGGATTGATGAGCAGTTCTTC.

This clonotype was picked up many times. The germline gene is not matched at one end of the junction; a read error may be the cause. The CDR3 reads CASSLAGKPYEQYF. For the CDR3, the DNA is TGTGCCAGCAGCTTAGCGGGGAAACCCTACGAGCAGTACTTC. The genes are TRBV12-3 or TRBV12-4 and TRBJ2-7; 8 nucleotides align to TRBD2. The CDR3 covers 14 residues.

This clonotype was observed a handful of times. This chain uses TRBV5-1 with TRBJ2-7, with a tentative D call TRBD2 (6 bases). The CDR3 runs to 14 residues. V lost 2 bases and J 5 bases, leaving 14 bases between the germline ends. Germline V gene lookup returns CDR1 SGHRS and CDR2 YFSETQ. As DNA, the CDR3 is TGCGCCAGCAGCTTACTCGGGAGTTCGGACGAGCAGTACTTC. Translation gives CASSLLGSSDEQYF. Full variable domain (rest looked up from reference TRBV5-1 and TRBJ2-7): KAGVTQTPRYLIKTRGQQVTLSCSPISGHRSVSWYQQTPGQGLQFLFEYFSETQRNKGNFPGRFSGRQFSNSRSEMNVSTLELGDSALYLCASSLLGSSDEQYFGPGTRLTVT.

The chain carries TRBV28 and TRBJ1-2, with TRBD1 as a possible D gene (6 bases). Between the trimmed V and J ends, which lost 5 bases and 4 bases, there was a span of 17 bases. This CDR3 region has 15 residues. Per the germline V gene, CDR1 is MDHEN and CDR2 is SYDVKM. CDR3 sequence (DNA): TGTGCCAGCAGTATACTTTCCCGACAGGTCTATGGCTACACCTTC. Encoded protein: CASSILSRQVYGYTF.

This clonotype was seen at least ten times. The chain has TRBV20-1 and TRBJ1-2; D is ambiguous. The CDR3 is 14 residues long. Trimming left V 5 bases short and J 5 bases short, with 18 bases between. Germline V lookup: CDR1 DFQATT, CDR2 SNEGSKA (reference sequence). The CDR3 sequence: CSALLWVGVYGYTF. In DNA, the CDR3 is TGCAGTGCTTTACTGTGGGTCGGGGTATATGGCTACACCTTC.

This clonotype was found a few times. This chain uses TRBV7-2 with TRBJ2-4, with D possibly TRBD1 on 6 matching bases. The CDR3 has 14 residues. CDR1 SGHTA and CDR2 FQGNSA come from the germline V gene. Trimming took 5 bases from V and 4 from J, leaving 12 bases between them. The CDR3 spells CASSAMDRKNIQYF. The CDR3 DNA reads as TGTGCCAGCAGCGCTATGGACAGAAAAAACATTCAGTACTTC.

The chain couples TRBV20-1 to TRBJ2-7; 9 nucleotides match TRBD2. Germline V gene data show CDR1 as DFQATT and CDR2 as SNEGSKA (reference sequence). The J segment lost 6 bases and the V segment lost 5 bases, leaving 11 bases of the junction unmatched. The CDR3 spans 14 residues. This CDR3 reads CSAPVPGLAREQYF. CDR3 coding DNA: TGCAGTGCTCCCGTCCCAGGACTAGCGCGCGAGCAGTACTTC.

This rearrangement joins TRBV20-1 to TRBJ2-2; the D is unclear. CDR1 DFQATT and CDR2 SNEGSKA come from the germline V gene (reference sequence). This CDR3 region has 12 residues. The V end lost 0 bases, the J end lost 5 bases, and 4 bases lay between the germline ends. This CDR3 is CSAREETGELFF. The CDR3 DNA follows: TGCAGTGCTAGAGAGGAGACCGGGGAGCTGTTTTTT.

The chain combines TRBV9 with TRBJ1-2; no clear D gene. The V end lost 1 base, the J end lost 3 bases, and 13 bases lay between the germline ends. This CDR3 is built from 15 residues. From germline, CDR1 is SGDLS and CDR2 YYNGEE. The DNA of the CDR3 is TGTGCCAGCAGCGTATCTCACCGACCAGACTATGGCTACACCTTC. Translation gives CASSVSHRPDYGYTF.